The clone carrying this T cell receptor (beta chain) occurred many times. No antigen is known for it. This sample stems from a study of T cell repertoires in cytomegalovirus infection. Study as a whole: Public TCR beta signatures indicated both CMV infection and matching HLA type.

Germline assignment: CDR1 MNHNS and CDR2 SASEGT. The CDR3 is 15 residues long. The V and J ends lost 4 bases and 3 bases, in that order; junction bases with no gene match: 8. Regarding the study as a whole: CMV-specific TCR beta clonotypes restricted by HLA-C dominated the ex vivo response. Public TCR beta family frequency separated CMV-and-HLA carriers, including in an independent cohort.

MiXCR, applied by TCRdb to the reads, yields one record per CDR3 protein. The table shows about 400,000 distinct CDR3 sequences, with roughly 18% occurring only once. The sample comprised PBMCs. V usage is TRBV6-1 and J usage is TRBJ1-1; 7 bases are a match to TRBD1. This clonotype was obtained from a human donor in good health (CMV status not recorded). Some clones in this sample may be carry-over from other donors' samples. The CDR3 loop is CASSAGQAPDTEAFF. CDR3 DNA: TGTGCCAGCAGTGCAGGACAGGCGCCGGACACTGAAGCTTTCTTT.